Presented here are 10 T cell receptor beta chains from one specimen sequenced in a study of T-cell memory formation after mild COVID-19. TCRdb used MiXCR to reprocess the 5' RACE reads, holding one entry per CDR3 protein. Found here are 250,000 to 400,000 distinct CDR3 sequences, roughly an eighth of them singletons; the top ten hold 21%. Sequencing was performed on PBMCs or a T cell subset sorted from them (not recorded which). All receptors derive from a man between 18 and 29 years old who had mild COVID-19 (a few samples of this study predate the infection). Cell type and time point are not known.

The chain uses TRBV6-5 and TRBJ1-5; TRBD1 matches 7 bases. After removal of 0 bases from V and 6 bases from J, the junction contained 14 bases not matched to a gene. The CDR3 runs to 18 residues. Germline-derived CDR1 and CDR2 are MNHEY and SVGAGI. CDR3 nucleotide sequence: TGTGCCAGCAGTTACTCACCGCCGGGACAGCAATGGGGTCAGCCCCAGCATTTT. Protein product: CASSYSPPGQQWGQPQHF.

Remarks on this clonotype: Sequence at one end of the junction differs from germline and may be a read error. The chain joins TRBV24-1 to TRBJ2-7; the match to TRBD1 covers 7 bases. This CDR3 is built from 14 residues. Germline-derived CDR1 and CDR2 are KGHDR and SFDVKD. The CDR3 spells CAISDRGLEDEQYF. CDR3 bases: TGTGCCATCAGTGATAGGGGGCTGGAGGACGAGCAGTACTTC.

The chain combines TRBV3-1 with TRBJ2-3; 10 nucleotides agree with TRBD2. V lost 4 bases and J lost 4; bases outside the gene matches: 11. The CDR3 loop spans 17 amino acids. From germline, CDR1 is LGHDT and CDR2 YNNKEL (reference sequence). The CDR3 region is CASSRLSGGAGADTQYF. The CDR3 DNA reads as TGTGCCAGCAGCCGGTTAAGCGGGGGGGCCGGGGCAGATACGCAGTATTTT.

V and J are TRBV4-1 and TRBJ2-7, with a tentative D call TRBD2 (5 bases). With 6 bases removed from V and 0 bases from J, the gap between germline ends came to 12 bases. This CDR3 region has 14 residues. Germline values: CDR1 MGHRA, CDR2 YSYEKL. CDR3 in DNA: TGCGCCAGCAGTTCGTCGAGCGGCTCCTACGAGCAGTACTTC. Its translation: CASSSSSGSYEQYF.

In its sample, this clonotype was seen a few times. The chain has TRBV4-1 and TRBJ2-1, with D perhaps TRBD1 (5 bases). Trimming took 1 base from V and 9 from J, leaving 13 bases between them. Germline CDR1 is MGHRA and CDR2 is YSYEKL. The CDR3 loop spans 14 amino acids. The chain's CDR3 is CASSQVAGNREQFF. In DNA, the CDR3 is TGCGCCAGCAGCCAAGTGGCAGGGAACCGTGAGCAGTTCTTC.

This clonotype has a handful of counts. The chain employs TRBV6-2 or TRBV6-3 and TRBJ2-3, with D perhaps assigned TRBD1 or TRBD2 (5 bases each). Germline V lookup: CDR1 MNHEY, CDR2 SVGEGT. V lost 11 bases and J lost 0, with 15 bases in between. The CDR3 is made up of 14 amino acids. In DNA, the CDR3 is TGTGCCGGACGACGGGACGGTAGCACAGATACGCAGTATTTT. This codes for CAGRRDGSTDTQYF.

The gene calls are TRBV6-1 and TRBJ1-5; no clear D gene. CDR3 length: 11 residues. The germline gives CDR1 MNHNS, CDR2 SASEGT. Trimming stripped 4 bases from V and 5 bases from J, with 3 bases between. CDR3 sequence (DNA): TGTGCCAGCAGTGTTCATCAGCCCCAGCATTTT. Its protein product is CASSVHQPQHF.

This clonotype was detected many times. This chain links TRBV19 with TRBJ1-5; D possibly corresponds to TRBD1 (6 bases). Trimming shortened V by 5 bases and J by 9 bases, and 17 bases separated the two germline ends. Per germline, CDR1 LNHDA and CDR2 SQIVND (reference sequence). CDR3 length equals 14 residues. In nucleotides, the CDR3 is TGTGCCAGTAGTTTGACAGGTGCTCACGGGCCCCAGCATTTT. Amino acid sequence: CASSLTGAHGPQHF.

This clonotype was observed a few times. This chain joins TRBV10-3 and TRBJ2-1; 14 nucleotides agree with TRBD2. The CDR3 runs 14 residues. The germline V gene encodes CDR1 ENHRY and CDR2 SYGVKD. The V segment lost 9 bases and the J segment 8 bases; nucleotides outside the gene matches: 6. Here the CDR3 DNA reads TGTGCCATTGGAGGACTAGCGGGGGGCCATGAGCAGTTCTTC. This codes for CAIGGLAGGHEQFF.

This clonotype was seen only a few times. The chain couples TRBV5-1 to TRBJ2-3; 8 bases map to TRBD2. The CDR3 has 14 residues. The germline gives CDR1 SGHRS, CDR2 YFSETQ. After removal of 4 bases from V and 3 bases from J, the junction contained 4 bases not matched to a gene. The DNA of the CDR3 is TGCGCCAGCAGCCCGGGACTAGGAACAGATACGCAGTATTTT. Translation: CASSPGLGTDTQYF.